The 24 T cell receptor beta chains reported below all come from one sample, sequenced in a study of T cell responses to AZD1222 COVID-19 vaccine. Assay used: immunoSEQ multiplex PCR; TCRdb lists only in-frame clones, some missing. Among 65,000 to 90,000 clones listed, about nine tenths were seen once. Sample: peripheral blood, taken on day 0 of AZD1222 vaccination. These receptors were taken from an adult in good health.

V and J are TRBV12-3 or TRBV12-4 and TRBJ1-5; 8 bases are a match to TRBD1. This CDR3 has 13 residues. J gave up 5 bases and V 5 bases, and 2 bases lay outside the gene matches. This chain's CDR3 is CASSVTGDQPQHF. The CDR3 DNA reads TGTGCCAGCAGTGTGACAGGGGATCAGCCCCAGCATTTT.

The chain has TRBV5-5 and TRBJ1-5, with D hard to call. The germline CDR1 and CDR2 sequences are SGHKS and YYEKEE (reference sequence). The CDR3 is made up of 16 amino acids. Trimming shortened V by 0 bases and J by 0 bases, and 10 bases separated the two germline ends. The CDR3 loop is CASSLEGGDSNQPQHF. CDR3 in DNA: TGTGCCAGCAGCTTGGAGGGAGGCGATAGCAATCAGCCCCAGCATTTT.

This rearrangement joins TRBV28 to TRBJ1-6; maybe TRBD1 (6 bases). This CDR3 is built from 16 residues. Germline values: CDR1 MDHEN, CDR2 SYDVKM. The V end was cut by 6 bases, the J end by 7 bases, with 19 bases between. CDR3 sequence reads: CASRQTGFTPNSPLHF. DNA of the CDR3: TGTGCCAGCAGACAAACAGGGTTTACTCCCAATTCACCCCTCCACTTT.

This sequence joins TRBV12-3 or TRBV12-4 and TRBJ2-5; D ambiguous. The CDR3 is made up of 13 amino acids. The V end lost 4 bases, the J end lost 2 bases, and 8 bases lay between the germline ends. The CDR3 loop is CASSWSGQETQYF. As DNA, the CDR3 is TGTGCCAGCAGTTGGTCTGGGCAAGAGACCCAGTACTTC.

The chain couples TRBV18 to TRBJ1-1; the D is unclear. The CDR3 has 15 amino acids. The germline V gene encodes CDR1 KGHSH and CDR2 LQKENI. The V gene lost 6 bases and the J gene lost 0 bases, with 14 bases spanning the gap. The CDR3 DNA sequence: TGTGCCAGCTCGGAAACTCAAGGGATGAACACTGAAGCTTTCTTT. Its protein product is CASSETQGMNTEAFF.

This clone appeared once. V gene TRBV4-2 combines with J gene TRBJ2-7; D not certain. Trimming stripped 4 bases from V and 3 bases from J, with 4 bases between. The CDR3 is made up of 11 amino acids. Germline V CDR1 and CDR2: LGHNA, YNFKEQ. The CDR3 sequence: CASSRDYEQYF. The CDR3 nucleotides are TGTGCCAGCAGCCGCGACTACGAGCAGTACTTC.

This clone was seen a few times. The rearrangement joins TRBV4-2 to TRBJ2-1, with D unresolved. V gave up 4 bases and J gave up 2 bases, with 6 bases separating them. This CDR3 is built from 13 residues. CDR1 LGHNA and CDR2 YNFKEQ come from the germline V gene. The CDR3 protein is CASSPDPYNEQFF. The CDR3 DNA reads TGTGCCAGCAGCCCTGATCCCTACAATGAGCAGTTCTTC.

V and J are TRBV7-9 and TRBJ1-2; unclear D gene. The CDR3 totals 13 residues. CDR1 SEHNR and CDR2 FQNEAQ come from the germline V gene (reference sequence). V was pared by 5 bases and J by 8 bases, with 15 bases between. CDR3 nucleotide sequence: TGTGCCAGCAGCCCTACCTTGGTAGGCGGCTACACCTTC. It translates to CASSPTLVGGYTF. The complete variable domain, with remaining parts taken from reference TRBV7-9 and TRBJ1-2, reads DTGVSQNPRHKITKRGQNVTFRCDPISEHNRLYWYRQTLGQGPEFLTYFQNEAQLEKSRLLSDRFSAERPKGSFSTLEIQRTEQGDSAMYLCASSPTLVGGYTFGSGTRLTVV.

The chain links TRBV3-1 (or the pseudogene TRBV3-2) to TRBJ2-7; 9 nucleotides agree with TRBD2. From germline, CDR1 is LGHDT and CDR2 YNNKEL (reference sequence). The CDR3 is 18 amino acids. After removal of 4 bases from V and 0 bases from J, the junction contained 13 bases not matched to a gene. The CDR3 spells CASSPPGTSRGASYEQYF. The CDR3 nucleotides are TGTGCCAGCAGCCCCCCCGGGACTAGCAGGGGAGCCTCCTACGAGCAGTACTTC.

J is TRBJ1-1 and V is TRBV6-5; D gene uncertain. Germline-derived CDR1 and CDR2 are MNHEY and SVGAGI. V gave up 6 bases and J gave up 0 bases, with 14 bases separating them. The CDR3 is 15 residues long. The CDR3 spells CASRVGRVVNTEAFF. Written as DNA, the CDR3 is TGTGCCAGCAGGGTGGGTCGGGTAGTGAACACTGAAGCTTTCTTT.

The genes are TRBV28 and TRBJ1-5; D unclear. Germline values: CDR1 MDHEN, CDR2 SYDVKM. Trimming removed 3 bases at V and 5 bases at J, with 14 bases between. The CDR3 is made up of 15 amino acids. The CDR3 bases are TGTGCCAGCAGTTTGAGTAGAACCGCCTATCAGCCCCAGCATTTT. This translates into CASSLSRTAYQPQHF.

The sample holds a few counts of this clone. The chain couples TRBV6-5 to TRBJ1-1; no clear D gene. Germline-derived CDR1 and CDR2 are MNHEY and SVGAGI. The CDR3 is 15 residues long. The V gene lost 2 bases and the J gene lost 8 bases, with 18 bases spanning the gap. Here the CDR3 reads CASSYRGVAETEAFF. In DNA form, the CDR3 reads TGTGCCAGCAGTTACCGCGGGGTGGCTGAGACAGAAGCTTTCTTT.

CDR3 sequence: CSVGETGTGDTPAYEQYF. The CDR3 coding sequence is TGCAGCGTTGGTGAGACGGGGACAGGAGACACTCCAGCCTACGAGCAGTACTTC. The chain recombines TRBV29-1 with TRBJ2-7, with TRBD1 matching over 8 bases. With V trimmed by 4 bases and J by 2 bases, 19 bases remained unmatched. This CDR3 has 18 residues. In germline, CDR1 is SQVTM, CDR2 ANQGSEA.

This clone has only one observation. The V and J genes are TRBV14 and TRBJ1-6, with 7 bases aligning to TRBD1. Germline V gives CDR1 SGHDN, CDR2 FVKESK. This CDR3 has 16 amino acids. V shed 4 bases, J shed 10 bases, and the junction held 13 bases outside the gene matches. This CDR3 reads CASSRRSGGVESPLHF. CDR3 sequence (DNA): TGTGCCAGCAGCCGACGCTCAGGGGGTGTAGAATCACCCCTCCACTTT.

The chain has TRBV3-1 (or the pseudogene TRBV3-2) and TRBJ1-6; tentatively, D is TRBD1 (5 bases). The ends were cut back, 1 base at V and 10 bases at J, with 11 bases in the middle. The CDR3 extends over 14 amino acids. Germline CDR1 LGHDT, CDR2 YNNKEL (reference sequence). The CDR3 region is CASSQVHRRSPLHF. CDR3 coding DNA: TGTGCCAGCAGCCAAGTCCACAGGCGGTCACCCCTCCACTTT.

This rearrangement joins TRBV30 to TRBJ2-7; D remains ambiguous. Germline V gives CDR1 GTSNPN, CDR2 SVGIG (reference sequence). V lost 4 bases, J lost 0 bases, and 7 bases lay in between. The CDR3 contains 12 residues. In nucleotides, the CDR3 is TGTGCCTGGAAACCAACCTCCTACGAGCAGTACTTC. Its translation is CAWKPTSYEQYF. The full variable domain, rest sourced from reference TRBV30 and TRBJ2-7, is SQTIHQWPATLVQPVGSPLSLECTVEGTSNPNLYWYRQAAGRGLQLLFYSVGIGQISSEVPQNLSASRPQDRQFILSSKKLLLSDSGFYLCAWKPTSYEQYFGPGTRLTVT.

The V call is TRBV28, the J call TRBJ1-2; D remains ambiguous. Germline V gene lookup returns CDR1 MDHEN and CDR2 SYDVKM. V lost 5 bases and J lost 3, with 10 bases in between. The CDR3 spans 13 residues. The CDR3 loop reads CASSDLRYYGYTF. CDR3 nucleotides: TGTGCCAGCAGTGACCTCCGATACTATGGCTACACCTTC.

The rearrangement joins TRBV6-5 to TRBJ1-1; D remains ambiguous. CDR1 and CDR2 (germline): MNHEY, SVGAGI. Trimming pared 8 bases from V and 4 bases from J, leaving 8 bases between. The CDR3 covers 11 residues. CDR3 bases: TGTGCCAGCGGGCGGGCCACTGAAGCTTTCTTT. Its translation: CASGRATEAFF.

The J gene is TRBJ2-1, the V gene TRBV4-1; D remains unclear. V shed 1 base and J shed 0 bases, with 10 bases lying between them. The V gene's germline CDR1 is MGHRA and CDR2 YSYEKL. The CDR3 is 16 amino acids. The DNA of the CDR3 is TGCGCCAGCAGCCAAGTTAAGATCCCCTCCTACAATGAGCAGTTCTTC. This gives the protein CASSQVKIPSYNEQFF.

The gene calls are TRBV12-5 and TRBJ2-3, with 7 bases matching TRBD2. The CDR3 covers 15 residues. Germline CDR1 is LGHNT and CDR2 is FRNRAP. The junction had 8 bases not matched to a gene; V was cut back by 6 bases and J by 2 bases. The CDR3 DNA sequence: TGTGCTAGTGGAGTGGGAGGGGCCAACACAGATACGCAGTATTTT. It codes for CASGVGGANTDTQYF.

V is TRBV5-4 and J is TRBJ2-7; possibly TRBD1 for D (6 bases). V lost 6 bases to trimming and J lost 7 bases, with 17 bases between them. From germline, CDR1 is SGHNT and CDR2 YYREEE (reference sequence). The CDR3 has 13 amino acids. CDR3 loop: CASMVQGLSEQYF. For the CDR3, the DNA is TGTGCCAGCATGGTACAGGGCCTTAGTGAGCAGTACTTC.

The chain is built from TRBV19 and TRBJ1-2; the D is unclear. Germline V lookup: CDR1 LNHDA, CDR2 SQIVND (reference sequence). This CDR3 has 12 amino acids. The V end lost 3 bases, the J end lost 7 bases, and 9 bases lay between the germline ends. CDR3 loop: CASSIGHGGYTF. For the CDR3, the DNA is TGTGCCAGTAGTATCGGCCACGGTGGCTACACCTTC.

This chain uses TRBV7-6 with TRBJ1-6; D perhaps matches TRBD1 (5 bases). V lost 1 base and J lost 6, with 10 bases in between. There are 15 residues in the CDR3. CDR1 is SGHVS and CDR2 is FNYEAQ in the germline V gene. The DNA for the CDR3 is TGTGCCAGCAGCTTAGGACAGCGGGCTAATTCACCCCTCCACTTT. Protein: CASSLGQRANSPLHF. Filled out from reference TRBV7-6 and TRBJ1-6, the complete variable domain reads GAGVSQSPRYKVTKRGQDVALRCDPISGHVSLYWYRQALGQGPEFLTYFNYEAQQDKSGLPNDRFSAERPEGSISTLTIQRTEQRDSAMYRCASSLGQRANSPLHFGNGTRLTVT.

This chain joins TRBV2 and TRBJ2-5; 11 bases align to TRBD2. The CDR3 contains 16 residues. Germline CDR1 and CDR2: SNHLY and FYNNEI. V trimming: 3 bases; J trimming: 3 bases; junction bases outside the gene matches: 6. The CDR3 nucleotides read TGTGCCAGCAGTGACTTAGCGGGGGGGCCGGAAGAGACCCAGTACTTC. It encodes CASSDLAGGPEETQYF.